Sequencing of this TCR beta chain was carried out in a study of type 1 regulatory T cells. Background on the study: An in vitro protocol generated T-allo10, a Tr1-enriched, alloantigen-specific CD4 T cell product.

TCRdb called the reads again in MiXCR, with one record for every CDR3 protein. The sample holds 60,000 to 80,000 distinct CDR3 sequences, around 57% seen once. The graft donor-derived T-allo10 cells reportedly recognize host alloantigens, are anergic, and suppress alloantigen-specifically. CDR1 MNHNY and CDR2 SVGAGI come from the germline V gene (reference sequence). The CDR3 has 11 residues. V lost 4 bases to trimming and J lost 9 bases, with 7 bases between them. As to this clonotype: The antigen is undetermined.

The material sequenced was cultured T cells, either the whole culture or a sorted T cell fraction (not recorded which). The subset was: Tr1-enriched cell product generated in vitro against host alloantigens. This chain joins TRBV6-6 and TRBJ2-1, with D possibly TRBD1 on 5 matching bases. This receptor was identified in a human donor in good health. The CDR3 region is CASSSDTEQFF. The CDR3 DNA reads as TGTGCCAGCAGTTCGGACACTGAGCAGTTCTTC.